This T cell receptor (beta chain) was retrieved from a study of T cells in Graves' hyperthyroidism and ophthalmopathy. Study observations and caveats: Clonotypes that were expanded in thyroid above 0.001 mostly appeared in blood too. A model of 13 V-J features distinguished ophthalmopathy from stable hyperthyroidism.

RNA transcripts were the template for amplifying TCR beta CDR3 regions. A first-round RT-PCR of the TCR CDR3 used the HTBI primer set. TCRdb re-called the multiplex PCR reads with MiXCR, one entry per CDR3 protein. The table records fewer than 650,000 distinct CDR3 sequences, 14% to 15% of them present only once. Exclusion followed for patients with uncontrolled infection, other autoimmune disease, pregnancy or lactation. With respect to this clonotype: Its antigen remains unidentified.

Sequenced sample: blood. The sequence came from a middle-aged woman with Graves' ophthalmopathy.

CDR3 amino acids: CASSLTGSSDFSGELFF. CDR3 bases: TGTGCCAGCAGCTTAACAGGGTCTAGTGACTTCTCCGGGGAGCTGTTTTTT. This chain joins TRBV7-3 and TRBJ2-2; no clear D gene. There are 17 residues in the CDR3. The V end was cut by 0 bases, the J end by 6 bases, with 17 bases between. Germline loops: CDR1 SGHTA, CDR2 FQGTGA.